The 25 T cell receptor beta chains listed next were all sequenced from one sample in a study of shared clonotypes between healthy human individuals (TCRdb year 2020). The library relied on the immunoSEQ multiplex PCR assay. Imported from immuneACCESS, the table was reduced by TCRdb to in-frame sequences with V and J called. These copies leave out some clones; in studies compared against another copy, an unresolved V gene accounts for under half, and the cause of the remainder is not known. Here the sample has 700,000 to 950,000 clones; 90% to 98% occur a single time. The ten top clones hold less than 0.25% of the sample. For the CD8 naive samples, CD45RO-negative cells were positively selected for CCR7, yielding a CD45RA+CCR7+ population from which TemRA cells were excluded. Sequenced input: naive CD8+ T cells sorted from blood. Read against the paper, the sample's cell subset or site label means: CD45RA+CCR7+. The source is a man aged 30 to 39 in good health.

This clone has at least ten counts. Other DNA sequences within the sample encode an identical CDR3. The CDR3 DNA reads as TGTGCCAGCAGTTTACTAGGAGATACGCAGTATTTT. Protein product: CASSLLGDTQYF. The chain employs TRBV27 and TRBJ2-3, with unresolved D. V lost 2 bases and J lost 5, with 5 bases in between. Germline values: CDR1 MNHEY, CDR2 SMNVEV (reference sequence). The CDR3 loop spans 12 amino acids.

The V call is TRBV4-1, the J call TRBJ2-7; 9 bases agree with TRBD1. The CDR3 extends over 14 amino acids. CDR1 MGHRA and CDR2 YSYEKL come from the germline V gene. V lost 3 bases to trimming and J lost 6 bases; unmatched junction nucleotides: 6. The CDR3 coding sequence is TGCGCCAGCAGCCAGGGACAGGGTATTCGCGAGCAGTACTTC. Its translation: CASSQGQGIREQYF.

Remarks on this clone: The same CDR3 arises from other DNA sequences in this sample as well. The chain links TRBV7-9 to TRBJ2-7; D perhaps matches TRBD1 (6 bases). This CDR3 spans 12 amino acids. Germline loops: CDR1 SEHNR, CDR2 FQNEAQ (reference sequence). Trimming cost V 4 bases and J 2 bases, with 6 bases left between them. CDR3 amino acids: CASSWTAYEQYF. In DNA, the CDR3 is TGTGCCAGCAGCTGGACAGCCTACGAGCAGTACTTC.

Points on this clone: One junction end does not reproduce the germline sequence, and a read error may be involved. This sequence joins TRBV28 and TRBJ2-7; 9 nucleotides line up with TRBD1. The germline gives CDR1 MDHEN, CDR2 SYDVKM. The CDR3 is made up of 14 amino acids. The DNA for the CDR3 is TGTGCCAGCACCGCGGGACAGGGTGTTATCTCGGGAGGCTTC. Translation: CASTAGQGVISGGF.

The J gene is TRBJ2-7, the V gene TRBV2; D unclear. The CDR3 runs to 10 residues. Germline CDR1 and CDR2: SNHLY and FYNNEI. Trimming shortened V by 8 bases and J by 2 bases, and 4 bases separated the two germline ends. CDR3 loop: CASVAYEQYF. The CDR3 DNA follows: TGTGCCAGCGTGGCCTACGAGCAGTACTTC.

This clone was recorded a few times. The rearrangement joins TRBV5-4 to TRBJ2-2, with 9 nucleotides matching TRBD2. Losses at the gene ends were 7 bases for V and 5 bases for J; bases not matched to a gene: 12. The CDR3 totals 16 residues. CDR1 is SGHNT, CDR2 YYREEE, per germline (reference sequence). The CDR3 protein is CASENLGAGGTGELFF. CDR3 DNA: TGTGCCAGCGAAAACCTGGGAGCGGGAGGTACCGGGGAGCTGTTTTTT.

This rearrangement joins TRBV7-2 to TRBJ2-7, with D unclear. Germline V gene sequence: CDR1 SGHTA, CDR2 FQGNSA. This CDR3 comprises 14 residues. The V gene lost 3 bases and the J gene lost 2 bases, with 11 bases spanning the gap. The CDR3 region has the DNA TGTGCCAGCAGCTTTGGCGGAATAACCTACGAGCAGTACTTC. Translating it yields CASSFGGITYEQYF. The whole variable domain, remainder taken from reference TRBV7-2 and TRBJ2-7, is GAGVSQSPSNKVTEKGKDVELRCDPISGHTALYWYRQSLGQGLEFLIYFQGNSAPDKSGLPSDRFSAERTGGSVSTLTIQRTQQEDSAVYLCASSFGGITYEQYFGPGTRLTVT.

This clone is a singleton in its sample. The chain combines TRBV4-1 with TRBJ2-1; TRBD2 might be the D (5 bases). This CDR3 comprises 15 residues. From germline, CDR1 is MGHRA and CDR2 YSYEKL. Deletions cut 5 bases from V and 1 base from J, with 12 bases between. CDR3 coding DNA: TGCGCCAGCAGCTCACTAGATCGATCCTACAATGAGCAGTTCTTC. Translated, it gives CASSSLDRSYNEQFF.

The chain employs TRBV5-1 and TRBJ1-1; D is unclear. Trimming removed 6 bases at V and 0 bases at J, with 24 bases between. This CDR3 has 18 residues. Germline V CDR1 and CDR2: SGHRS, YFSETQ. The CDR3 DNA is TGCGCCAGCACCATAGGAGGGCCAGGTCGGTTATTGAACACTGAAGCTTTCTTT. Protein: CASTIGGPGRLLNTEAFF.

V is TRBV5-1 and J is TRBJ2-1; D is perhaps TRBD1 (6 bases). CDR3 length: 17 amino acids. Between the trimmed V and J ends, which lost 0 bases and 0 bases, there was a span of 13 bases. Looked up from germline, CDR1 is SGHRS and CDR2 is YFSETQ. The CDR3 nucleotides read TGCGCCAGCAGCTTGGGTCCAACAGGGCGCTCCTACAATGAGCAGTTCTTC. Its translation is CASSLGPTGRSYNEQFF. The variable domain in full, with the rest retrieved from reference TRBV5-1 and TRBJ2-1, is KAGVTQTPRYLIKTRGQQVTLSCSPISGHRSVSWYQQTPGQGLQFLFEYFSETQRNKGNFPGRFSGRQFSNSRSEMNVSTLELGDSALYLCASSLGPTGRSYNEQFFGPGTRLTVL.

V is TRBV27 and J is TRBJ1-2; maybe TRBD1 (6 bases). Germline-derived CDR1 and CDR2 are MNHEY and SMNVEV (reference sequence). The CDR3 is 14 amino acids. The V and J ends lost 0 bases and 4 bases respectively, with 9 bases between them. The CDR3 DNA follows: TGTGCCAGCAGTTTATCACAGGGTGGCTATGGCTACACCTTC. Translation gives CASSLSQGGYGYTF.

The J gene is TRBJ1-5, the V gene TRBV5-6; no clear D gene. CDR1 and CDR2 (germline): SGHDT, YYEEEE. V gave up 0 bases and J gave up 7 bases, with 8 bases separating them. The CDR3 consists of 13 residues. The chain's CDR3 is CASSLGVNQPQHF. DNA of the CDR3: TGTGCCAGCAGCTTGGGCGTAAACCAGCCCCAGCATTTT. Supplemented by reference TRBV5-6 and TRBJ1-5, the full variable domain reads DAGVTQSPTHLIKTRGQQVTLRCSPKSGHDTVSWYQQALGQGPQFIFQYYEEEERQRGNFPDRFSGHQFPNYSSELNVNALLLGDSALYLCASSLGVNQPQHFGDGTRLSIL.

This sequence joins TRBV13 and TRBJ2-1, with D hard to call. V shed 5 bases and J shed 7 bases, with 9 bases lying between them. The CDR3 has 12 residues. CDR1 PRHDT and CDR2 FYEKMQ come from the germline V gene (reference sequence). CDR3 sequence: CASSPIVNEQFF. The CDR3 nucleotides read TGTGCCAGCAGCCCCATCGTGAATGAGCAGTTCTTC.

This chain joins TRBV11-2 and TRBJ1-2; a possible D gene is TRBD1 (5 bases). Germline assignment: CDR1 SGHAT and CDR2 FQNNGV. The CDR3 covers 11 residues. Trimming removed 8 bases from V and 8 bases from J, with 12 bases in between. The CDR3 bases are TGTGCCAGCGCAAAAGACAGCGGCTACACCTTC. Translated: CASAKDSGYTF.

The CDR3 coding sequence is TGTGCCAGCAGTTACTATAGGGTGGGCTACGAGCAGTACTTC. It codes for CASSYYRVGYEQYF. The rearrangement uses TRBV6-5 and TRBJ2-7; D is unclear. This CDR3 comprises 14 residues. The V and J ends lost 1 base and 3 bases respectively, with 10 bases between them. CDR1 is MNHEY, CDR2 SVGAGI, per germline.

This chain joins TRBV28 and TRBJ1-1, with D possibly being TRBD1 (6 bases). The V gene's germline CDR1 is MDHEN and CDR2 SYDVKM. Trimming took off 5 bases at V and 3 bases at J, with 16 bases between the two ends. The CDR3 loop spans 15 amino acids. The CDR3 DNA reads as TGTGCCAGCAGTACTACAACAGGGAACTACACTGAAGCTTTCTTT. Its translation: CASSTTTGNYTEAFF.

The chain joins TRBV7-3 to TRBJ2-1; D not certain. The V end was cut by 5 bases, the J end by 4 bases, with 12 bases between. Per the germline V gene, CDR1 is SGHTA and CDR2 is FQGTGA. The length of the CDR3 is 14 residues. The CDR3 sequence is CASSPTSEYNEQFF. Written as DNA, the CDR3 is TGTGCCAGCAGCCCAACGTCGGAGTACAATGAGCAGTTCTTC.

The V gene is TRBV9, the J gene TRBJ2-7; 10 nucleotides agree with TRBD1. CDR1 SGDLS and CDR2 YYNGEE come from the germline V gene. This CDR3 has 16 amino acids. V lost 0 bases and J lost 0; bases outside the gene matches: 3. The CDR3 sequence: CASSVGGTGASYEQYF. CDR3 coding DNA: TGTGCCAGCAGCGTAGGCGGGACAGGGGCCTCCTACGAGCAGTACTTC.

This chain joins TRBV5-1 and TRBJ1-4; D is unresolved. Germline CDR1 SGHRS, CDR2 YFSETQ. The CDR3 consists of 14 residues. Between the trimmed V and J ends, which lost 4 bases and 4 bases, there was a span of 11 bases. CDR3: CASSGVVGNEKLFF. Written as DNA, the CDR3 is TGCGCCAGCAGCGGAGTAGTCGGTAATGAAAAACTGTTTTTT.

CDR3 in DNA: TGCAGCGTCGATGGAACAGGGGGCGAAAACATTCAGTACTTC. Amino acids: CSVDGTGGENIQYF. The rearrangement links TRBV29-1 to TRBJ2-4; TRBD1 matches 9 bases. V lost 6 bases, J lost 5 bases, and 8 bases stayed unmatched. The CDR3 consists of 14 residues. The germline V gene encodes CDR1 SQVTM and CDR2 ANQGSEA. The full variable domain, rest sourced from reference TRBV29-1 and TRBJ2-4, is SAVISQKPSRDICQRGTSLTIQCQVDSQVTMMFWYRQQPGQSLTLIATANQGSEATYESGFVIDKFPISRPNLTFSTLTVSNMSPEDSSIYLCSVDGTGGENIQYFGAGTRLSVL.

The gene calls are TRBV2 and TRBJ2-7; 8 bases map to TRBD1. There are 14 residues in the CDR3. V was pared by 5 bases and J by 5 bases, with 8 bases of the junction left unmatched. CDR1 is SNHLY and CDR2 is FYNNEI in the germline V gene. CDR3 in amino acids: CASSPRDRFHEQYF. CDR3 bases: TGTGCCAGCAGTCCCCGGGACAGGTTCCACGAGCAGTACTTC.

The rearrangement links TRBV7-9 to TRBJ2-1, with 10 bases identical to TRBD2. J lost 5 bases, V lost 5 bases, and 9 bases had no gene match. Germline CDR1 and CDR2: SEHNR and FQNEAQ (reference sequence). The CDR3 spans 16 residues. CDR3 DNA sequence: TGTGCCAGCAGCCCCCCACTAGCGGGAAATCACAATGAGCAGTTCTTC. Translating gives CASSPPLAGNHNEQFF.

V gene TRBV12-5 combines with J gene TRBJ2-2; D gene unclear. CDR3 length: 12 residues. Per the germline V gene, CDR1 is LGHNT and CDR2 is FRNRAP. The V end lost 3 bases, the J end lost 5 bases, and 4 bases lay between the germline ends. For the CDR3, the DNA is TGTGCTAGTGGTTTAATTACCGGGGAGCTGTTTTTT. It translates to CASGLITGELFF.

The chain combines TRBV7-9 with TRBJ2-7; maybe TRBD2 (5 bases). Germline lookup yields CDR1 SEHNR and CDR2 FQNEAQ (reference sequence). The length of the CDR3 is 15 residues. Trimming left V 4 bases short and J 2 bases short, with 15 bases between. The CDR3 loop reads CASSSRVSEAYEQYF. Here the CDR3 DNA reads TGTGCCAGCAGCTCCCGTGTTAGCGAGGCCTACGAGCAGTACTTC.

The V call is TRBV7-9, the J call TRBJ2-7, with a possible D match to TRBD2 (5 bases). V lost 5 bases, J lost 7 bases, and 15 bases lay in between. This CDR3 has 13 residues. Germline CDR1 and CDR2: SEHNR and FQNEAQ (reference sequence). CDR3 DNA: TGTGCCAGCAGCCCTCGGGGAGAGTGGGAGCAGTACTTC. Protein product: CASSPRGEWEQYF.